Listed here is a single T cell receptor (beta chain). The assay was immunoSEQ multiplex PCR, and TCRdb's table has in-frame clones only and misses some. The repertoire holds about 480,000 clones, with 60% to 80% as singletons. The germline V and J ends were trimmed by 2 bases and 0 bases, with 14 bases remaining between them. This CDR3 spans 18 amino acids. The germline gives CDR1 SGHDN, CDR2 FVKESK. This entry is derived from a study of shared clonotypes between healthy human individuals. Recent acute infections and vaccinations were absent in the healthy HIV-negative adult donors. About 83 million PBMCs served as the genomic DNA source for unsorted samples.

The J gene is TRBJ2-6, the V gene TRBV14; D assignment may be TRBD1 or TRBD2 (5 bases each). This clonotype was obtained from a woman aged 35 to 49 in good health. Some clones in this sample may be carry-over from other donors' samples. What was sequenced was PBMCs. Here the CDR3 reads CASSQRLPGPSGANVLTF. DNA for the CDR3: TGTGCCAGCAGCCAACGACTTCCGGGGCCCTCTGGGGCCAACGTCCTGACTTTC.